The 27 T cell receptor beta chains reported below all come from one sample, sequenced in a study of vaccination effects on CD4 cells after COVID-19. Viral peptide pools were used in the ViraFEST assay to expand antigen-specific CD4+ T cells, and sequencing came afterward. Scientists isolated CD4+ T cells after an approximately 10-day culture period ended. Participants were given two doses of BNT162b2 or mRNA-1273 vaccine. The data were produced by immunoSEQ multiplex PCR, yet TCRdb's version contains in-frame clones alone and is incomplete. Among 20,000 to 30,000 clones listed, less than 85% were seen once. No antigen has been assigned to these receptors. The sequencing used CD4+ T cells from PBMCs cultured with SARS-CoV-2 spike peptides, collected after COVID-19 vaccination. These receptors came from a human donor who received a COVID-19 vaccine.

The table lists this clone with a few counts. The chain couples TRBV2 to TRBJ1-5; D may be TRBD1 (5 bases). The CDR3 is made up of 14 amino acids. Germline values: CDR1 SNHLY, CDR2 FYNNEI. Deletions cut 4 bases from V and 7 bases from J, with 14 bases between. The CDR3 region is CASSVSGGSQPQHF. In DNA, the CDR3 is TGTGCCAGCAGTGTCTCGGGGGGTAGCCAGCCCCAGCATTTT.

The CDR3 DNA reads TGTGCCAGCAGTGAAGCGGAGACAGGGAATAACTATGGCTACACCTTC. This encodes CASSEAETGNNYGYTF. The V and J genes are TRBV2 and TRBJ1-2; 7 bases fit TRBD1. The CDR3 has 16 residues. Trimming cost V 0 bases and J 1 base; bases outside gene matches: 5. In germline, CDR1 is SNHLY, CDR2 FYNNEI.

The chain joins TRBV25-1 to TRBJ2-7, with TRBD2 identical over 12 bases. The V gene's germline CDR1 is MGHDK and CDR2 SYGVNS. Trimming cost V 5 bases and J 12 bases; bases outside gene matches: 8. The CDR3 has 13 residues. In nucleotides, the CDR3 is TGTGCCAGCAGTTTGACTAGCGGGGGTTTGTGGTACTTC. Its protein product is CASSLTSGGLWYF.

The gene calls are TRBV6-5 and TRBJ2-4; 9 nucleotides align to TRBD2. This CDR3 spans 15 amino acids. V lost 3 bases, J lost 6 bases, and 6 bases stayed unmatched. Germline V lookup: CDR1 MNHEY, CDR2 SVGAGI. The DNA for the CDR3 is TGTGCCAGCAGTTATGGCGGGGGGGTCTCAAACATTCAGTACTTC. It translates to CASSYGGGVSNIQYF.

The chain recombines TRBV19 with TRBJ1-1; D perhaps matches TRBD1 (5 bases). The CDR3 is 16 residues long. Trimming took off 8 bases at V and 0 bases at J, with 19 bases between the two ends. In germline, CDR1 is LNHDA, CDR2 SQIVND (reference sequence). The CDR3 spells CASLTAAGRVNTEAFF. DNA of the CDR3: TGTGCCAGTCTGACGGCGGCAGGGCGGGTGAACACTGAAGCTTTCTTT.

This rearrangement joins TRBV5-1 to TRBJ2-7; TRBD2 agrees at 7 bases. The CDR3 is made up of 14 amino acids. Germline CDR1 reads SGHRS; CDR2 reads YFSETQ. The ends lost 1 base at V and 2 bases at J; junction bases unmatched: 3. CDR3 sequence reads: CASSLSLAAYEQYF. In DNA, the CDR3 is TGCGCCAGCAGCTTGTCGCTAGCGGCCTACGAGCAGTACTTC.

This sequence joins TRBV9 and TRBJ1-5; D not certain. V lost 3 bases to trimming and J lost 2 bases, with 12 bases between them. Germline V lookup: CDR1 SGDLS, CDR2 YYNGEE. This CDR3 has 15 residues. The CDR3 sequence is CASSAFGSGNQPQHF. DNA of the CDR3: TGTGCCAGCAGCGCCTTTGGTTCGGGCAATCAGCCCCAGCATTTT.

CDR3 sequence reads: CASSSRTGGKETQYF. The CDR3 coding sequence is TGTGCCAGCAGCTCCCGGACAGGGGGCAAAGAGACCCAGTACTTC. The chain is built from TRBV7-2 and TRBJ2-5; 11 nucleotides match TRBD1. With V trimmed by 4 bases and J by 3 bases, 4 bases remained unmatched. Looked up from germline, CDR1 is SGHTA and CDR2 is FQGNSA. This CDR3 has 15 residues. Filled out from reference TRBV7-2 and TRBJ2-5, the complete variable domain reads GAGVSQSPSNKVTEKGKDVELRCDPISGHTALYWYRQSLGQGLEFLIYFQGNSAPDKSGLPSDRFSAERTGGSVSTLTIQRTQQEDSAVYLCASSSRTGGKETQYFGPGTRLLVL.

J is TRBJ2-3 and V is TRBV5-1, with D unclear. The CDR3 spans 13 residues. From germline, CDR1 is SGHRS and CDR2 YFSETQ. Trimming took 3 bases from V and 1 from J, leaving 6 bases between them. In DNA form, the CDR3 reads TGCGCCAGCAGCTCCCGGGGCACAGATACGCAGTATTTT. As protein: CASSSRGTDTQYF.

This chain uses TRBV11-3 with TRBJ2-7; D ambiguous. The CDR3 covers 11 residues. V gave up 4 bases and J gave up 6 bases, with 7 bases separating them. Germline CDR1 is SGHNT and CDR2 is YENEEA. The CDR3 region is CASSSAGEQYF. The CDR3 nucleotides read TGTGCCAGCAGCTCTGCAGGCGAGCAGTACTTC. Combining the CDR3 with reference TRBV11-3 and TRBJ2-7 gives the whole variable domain EAGVVQSPRYKIIEKKQPVAFWCNPISGHNTLYWYLQNLGQGPELLIRYENEEAVDDSQLPKDRFSAERLKGVDSTLKIQPAELGDSAVYLCASSSAGEQYFGPGTRLTVT.

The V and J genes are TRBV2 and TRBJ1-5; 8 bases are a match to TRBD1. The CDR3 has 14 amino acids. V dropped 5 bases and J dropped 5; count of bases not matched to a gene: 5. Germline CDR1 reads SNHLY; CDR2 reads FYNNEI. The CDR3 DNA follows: TGTGCCAGCAGTCCCAGGACAGGGTATCAGCCCCAGCATTTT. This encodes CASSPRTGYQPQHF.

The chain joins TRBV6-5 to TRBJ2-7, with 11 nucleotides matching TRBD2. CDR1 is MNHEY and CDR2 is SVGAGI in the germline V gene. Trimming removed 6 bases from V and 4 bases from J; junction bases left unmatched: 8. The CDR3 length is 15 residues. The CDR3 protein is CASRPTSGGLYEQYF. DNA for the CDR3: TGTGCCAGCAGGCCCACTAGCGGGGGCCTGTACGAGCAGTACTTC.

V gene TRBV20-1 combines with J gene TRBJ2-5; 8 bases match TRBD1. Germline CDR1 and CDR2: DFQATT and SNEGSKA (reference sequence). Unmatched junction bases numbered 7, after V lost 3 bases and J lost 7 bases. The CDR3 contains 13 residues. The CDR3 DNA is TGCAGTGCTAGTCAGGGGGCTGAGGGGACCCAGTACTTC. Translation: CSASQGAEGTQYF.

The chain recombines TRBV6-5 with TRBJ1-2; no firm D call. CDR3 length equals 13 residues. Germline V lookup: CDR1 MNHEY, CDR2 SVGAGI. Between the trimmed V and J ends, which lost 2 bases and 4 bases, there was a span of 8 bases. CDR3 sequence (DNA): TGTGCCAGCAGTTACGCAGAGCTCTATGGCTACACCTTC. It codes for CASSYAELYGYTF.

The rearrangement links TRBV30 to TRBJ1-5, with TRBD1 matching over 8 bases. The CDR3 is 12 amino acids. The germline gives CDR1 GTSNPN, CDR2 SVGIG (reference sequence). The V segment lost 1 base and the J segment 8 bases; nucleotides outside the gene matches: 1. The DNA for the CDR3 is TGTGCCTGGAGTGCACAGGGGGAGCCCCAGCATTTT. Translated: CAWSAQGEPQHF.

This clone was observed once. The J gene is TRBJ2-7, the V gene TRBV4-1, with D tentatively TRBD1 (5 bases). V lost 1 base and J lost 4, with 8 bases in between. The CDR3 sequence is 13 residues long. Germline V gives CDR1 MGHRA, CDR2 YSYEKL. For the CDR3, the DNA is TGCGCCAGCAGCCAAGGACAGATATACGAGCAGTACTTC. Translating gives CASSQGQIYEQYF.

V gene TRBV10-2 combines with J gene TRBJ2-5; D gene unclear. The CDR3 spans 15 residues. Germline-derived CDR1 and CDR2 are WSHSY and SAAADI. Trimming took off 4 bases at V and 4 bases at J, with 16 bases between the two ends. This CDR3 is CASSAWADDRETQYF. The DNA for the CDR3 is TGCGCCAGCAGTGCCTGGGCGGACGATAGAGAGACCCAGTACTTC.

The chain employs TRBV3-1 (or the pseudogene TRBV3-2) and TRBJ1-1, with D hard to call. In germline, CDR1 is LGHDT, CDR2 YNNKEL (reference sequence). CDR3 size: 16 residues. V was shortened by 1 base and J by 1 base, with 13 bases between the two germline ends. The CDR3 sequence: CASSQGGTVANTEAFF. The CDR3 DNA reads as TGTGCCAGCAGCCAAGGAGGAACCGTAGCGAACACTGAAGCTTTCTTT.

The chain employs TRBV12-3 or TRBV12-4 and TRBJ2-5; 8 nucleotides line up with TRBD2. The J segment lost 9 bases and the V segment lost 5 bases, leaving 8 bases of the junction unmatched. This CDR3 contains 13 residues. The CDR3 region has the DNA TGTGCCAGCAGTCAGACTAGCGCCCAGGCCCAGTACTTC. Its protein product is CASSQTSAQAQYF.

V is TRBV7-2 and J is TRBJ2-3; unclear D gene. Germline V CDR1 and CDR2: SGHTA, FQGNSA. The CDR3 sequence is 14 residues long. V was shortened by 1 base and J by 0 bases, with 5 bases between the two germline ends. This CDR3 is CASSLVGSTDTQYF. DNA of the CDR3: TGTGCCAGCAGCTTAGTCGGCAGCACAGATACGCAGTATTTT.

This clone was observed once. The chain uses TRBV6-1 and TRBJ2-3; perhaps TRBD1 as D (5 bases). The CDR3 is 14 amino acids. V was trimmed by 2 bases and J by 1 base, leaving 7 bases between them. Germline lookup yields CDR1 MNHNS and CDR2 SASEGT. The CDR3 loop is CASSETTGTDTQYF. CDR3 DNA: TGTGCCAGCAGTGAAACGACAGGCACAGATACGCAGTATTTT.

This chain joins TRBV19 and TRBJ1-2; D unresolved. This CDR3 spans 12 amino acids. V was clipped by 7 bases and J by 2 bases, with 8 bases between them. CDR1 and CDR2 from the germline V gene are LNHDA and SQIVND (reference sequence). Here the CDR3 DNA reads TGTGCCAGTAACGGCAGAAACTATGGCTACACCTTC. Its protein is CASNGRNYGYTF.

The CDR3 region is CASGSTGGADTEAFF. For the CDR3, the DNA is TGTGCTAGTGGTTCGACAGGGGGCGCGGACACTGAAGCTTTCTTT. The V call is TRBV12-5, the J call TRBJ1-1; 10 nucleotides align to TRBD1. Germline CDR1 and CDR2: LGHNT and FRNRAP. V lost 4 bases, J lost 3 bases, and 5 bases stayed unmatched. The CDR3 has 15 amino acids.

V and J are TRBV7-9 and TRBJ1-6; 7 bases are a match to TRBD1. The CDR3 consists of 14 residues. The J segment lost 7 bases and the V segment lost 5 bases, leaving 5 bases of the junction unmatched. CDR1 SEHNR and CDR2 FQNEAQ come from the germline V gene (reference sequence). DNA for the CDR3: TGTGCCAGCAGCGCGGGACAGCGAAATTCACCCCTCCACTTT. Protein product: CASSAGQRNSPLHF.

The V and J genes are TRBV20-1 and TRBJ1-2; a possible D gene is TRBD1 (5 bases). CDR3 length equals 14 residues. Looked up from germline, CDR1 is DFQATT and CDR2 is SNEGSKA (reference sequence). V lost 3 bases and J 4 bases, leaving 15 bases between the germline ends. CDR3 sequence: CSASFQGLAYGYTF. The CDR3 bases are TGCAGTGCTAGTTTTCAGGGTTTAGCCTATGGCTACACCTTC.

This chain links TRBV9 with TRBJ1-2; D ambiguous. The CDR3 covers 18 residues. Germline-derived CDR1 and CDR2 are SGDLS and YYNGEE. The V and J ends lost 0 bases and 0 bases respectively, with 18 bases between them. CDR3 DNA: TGTGCCAGCAGCGTAGATGTTCGAGCGCACACAGCTAACTATGGCTACACCTTC. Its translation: CASSVDVRAHTANYGYTF.

CDR3 in DNA: TGTGCCAGCAGCCAAGACCAGCGGGGGACCTACGAGCAGTACTTC. It yields the protein CASSQDQRGTYEQYF. The chain carries TRBV4-2 and TRBJ2-7; 8 positions agree with TRBD2. J lost 2 bases, V lost 0 bases, and 3 bases had no gene match. The CDR3 length is 15 residues. Germline-derived CDR1 and CDR2 are LGHNA and YNFKEQ.